Listed below are T cell receptor beta chains from one sample, sequenced in a study of response to subunit inactivated influenza vaccine. MiXCR, run by TCRdb on the RT-PCR reads, gives a single entry per CDR3 protein. Of some 500,000 distinct CDR3 sequences listed, 15% to 20% were seen once; the top ten hold 2.5% to 3.5%. Source: CD4+ T cells sorted from PBMCs, taken around 2 years after vaccination. The receptors here all came from a man between 45 and 75 years old who received an inactivated influenza vaccine. Each CDR3 is given with its conserved first and last residue. D genes are given only for firm matches. Part of the rows lack a size; the others show once, few, many or a class for expanded clones.

>NA|NA|TRBV28|TRBJ2-6
CASSFFGAGANVLTF
TGTGCCAGCAGTTTCTTCGGGGCTGGGGCCAACGTCCTGACTTTC
>NA|NA|TRBV5-1|TRBJ2-7
CASSQEPGEVEQYF
TGCGCCAGCAGCCAAGAGCCGGGGGAGGTCGAGCAGTACTTC
>once|NA|TRBV20-1|TRBJ1-5
CSARRLEGARNQPQHF
TGCAGTGCTAGAAGACTCGAAGGGGCTAGAAATCAGCCCCAGCATTTT
>NA|NA|TRBV10-3|TRBJ1-1
CAISGAGLNTEAFF
TGTGCCATCAGTGGGGCAGGGTTAAACACTGAAGCTTTCTTT
>few|NA|TRBV7-9|TRBJ1-5
CASSLEGTHQPQHF
TGTGCCAGCAGCTTGGAGGGGACCCATCAGCCCCAGCATTTT
>few|NA|TRBV6-5|TRBJ1-4
CASSSRGRRLDEKLFF
TGTGCCAGCAGTTCCCGTGGGCGGAGGTTGGATGAAAAACTGTTTTTT
>few|NA|TRBV28|TRBJ2-7
CASSFEKYEQYF
TGTGCCAGCAGCTTCGAGAAATACGAGCAGTACTTC
>NA|NA|TRBV15|TRBJ2-1
CATSRPTGARNEQFF
TGTGCCACCAGCAGACCAACGGGAGCTCGCAATGAGCAGTTCTTC
>NA|NA|TRBV27|TRBJ2-3
CASSVDFGTDTQYF
TGTGCCAGCAGTGTCGATTTCGGTACAGATACGCAGTATTTT
>few|NA|TRBV12-3/TRBV12-4|TRBJ2-5
CASSLTGSETQYF
TGTGCCAGCAGTTTAACAGGGTCAGAGACCCAGTACTTC
>few|NA|TRBV7-9|TRBJ1-5
CASSLAGDGQPQHF
TGTGCCAGCAGCTTAGCAGGGGACGGTCAGCCCCAGCATTTT
>many|NA|TRBV12-3/TRBV12-4|TRBJ2-7
CASSNLVGGYEQYF
TGTGCCAGCAGCAATCTAGTAGGCGGCTACGAGCAGTACTTC
>few|TRBD1|TRBV5-1|TRBJ2-3
CASSLAPLGQDTTVF
TGCGCCAGCAGCTTGGCCCCCTTAGGACAGGACACGACCGTTTTT
>few|TRBD2|TRBV6-1|TRBJ2-3
CASRDPSGLTDTQYF
TGTGCCAGCAGGGATCCTAGCGGTCTCACAGATACGCAGTATTTT
>NA|NA|TRBV21-1|TRBJ1-3
CASSAAEGTCGNTIYF
TGTGCCAGCAGCGCCGCCGAGGGGACATGTGGAAACACCATATATTTT
>NA|TRBD1|TRBV4-3|TRBJ2-2
CASSHAQGAGELFF
TGCGCCAGCAGCCATGCACAGGGGGCCGGGGAGCTGTTTTTT
>NA|TRBD1|TRBV10-2|TRBJ2-7
CASSDGQGMHEQYF
TGCGCCAGCAGTGACGGACAGGGGATGCACGAGCAGTACTTC
>NA|TRBD1|TRBV6-2/TRBV6-3|TRBJ1-2
CASSQKTGRGYTF
TGTGCCAGCAGTCAAAAGACAGGGCGAGGCTACACCTTC
>NA|NA|TRBV20-1|TRBJ1-1
CSALLWTEAFF
TGCAGTGCTCTGCTTTGGACTGAAGCTTTCTTT
>NA|NA|TRBV6-1|TRBJ2-4
CATAFREAKNIQYF
TGTGCCACAGCATTCCGTGAAGCCAAAAACATTCAGTACTTC
>few|TRBD2|TRBV5-1|TRBJ2-2
CASSNSGRTTGELFF
TGCGCCAGCAGCAATAGCGGGAGAACCACCGGGGAGCTGTTTTTT
>few|NA|TRBV12-3/TRBV12-4|TRBJ2-2
CATNRRENTGELFF
TGTGCCACCAACCGACGAGAGAACACCGGGGAGCTGTTTTTT
>few|TRBD1|TRBV10-3|TRBJ2-7
CAIRRQGGYEQYF
TGTGCCATCAGAAGACAGGGGGGCTACGAGCAGTACTTC
>NA|TRBD1|TRBV20-1|TRBJ2-7
CSATSGGVTYEQYF
TGCAGTGCTACATCAGGGGGTGTCACCTACGAGCAGTACTTC
>many|NA|TRBV20-1|TRBJ1-5
CSASGGGNSNQPQHF
TGCAGTGCTAGCGGGGGGGGGAACAGCAATCAGCCCCAGCATTTT
>NA|TRBD2|TRBV15|TRBJ2-4
CATSRDGLAGEASIQYF
TGTGCCACCAGCAGAGATGGGCTAGCGGGAGAAGCTAGCATTCAGTACTTC
>NA|TRBD1|TRBV5-1|TRBJ2-1
CASTTTGTERYNEQFF
TGCGCCAGCACAACAACCGGGACAGAGCGATACAATGAGCAGTTCTTC
>NA|NA|TRBV6-5|TRBJ1-6
CASSYGELGSPLHF
TGTGCCAGCAGTTACGGGGAACTGGGTTCACCCCTCCACTTT
>NA|TRBD1|TRBV19|TRBJ1-5
CASSALPTGNQPQHF
TGTGCCAGTAGTGCCCTCCCGACAGGGAATCAGCCCCAGCATTTT
>NA|NA|TRBV6-2/TRBV6-3|TRBJ1-1
CASSLNRYEAFF
TGTGCCAGCAGTTTGAATCGATATGAAGCTTTCTTT
>NA|TRBD2|TRBV20-1|TRBJ2-3
CSATQPGLATDTQYF
TGCAGTGCTACACAGCCGGGACTAGCCACAGATACGCAGTATTTT
>many|NA|TRBV7-8|TRBJ2-7
CASSLVVGSSYEQYF
TGTGCCAGCAGCTTAGTGGTCGGAAGCTCCTACGAGCAGTACTTC
>few|NA|TRBV12-3/TRBV12-4|TRBJ1-2
CASSFGKGWGNYGYTF
TGTGCCAGCAGTTTTGGCAAAGGGTGGGGGAACTATGGCTACACCTTC
>few|TRBD1|TRBV6-1|TRBJ2-2
CASSNRGPRPNTGELFF
TGTGCCAGCAGCAACAGGGGGCCTAGGCCCAACACCGGGGAGCTGTTTTTT
>NA|TRBD2|TRBV20-1|TRBJ2-1
CSARRTSGFNEQFF
TGCAGTGCTAGGAGGACTAGCGGTTTCAATGAGCAGTTCTTC
>NA|NA|TRBV2|TRBJ2-3
CASSATEYSTDTQYF
TGTGCCAGCAGTGCAACTGAGTATAGCACAGATACGCAGTATTTT
>few|TRBD2|TRBV6-1|TRBJ2-3
CASTPVAGSVTDTQYF
TGTGCCAGCACCCCAGTAGCGGGCAGCGTGACAGATACGCAGTATTTT
>NA|NA|TRBV7-2|TRBJ2-3
CASSPWGARSTDTQYF
TGTGCCAGCAGCCCCTGGGGGGCCCGGAGCACAGATACGCAGTATTTT
>NA|NA|TRBV7-9|TRBJ1-3
CASSPRQSYSGNTIYF
TGTGCCAGCAGCCCCCGACAGTCTTACTCTGGAAACACCATATATTTT
>many|NA|TRBV4-3|TRBJ2-1
CASSQGVGNEQFF
TGCGCCAGCAGCCAAGGCGTCGGGAATGAGCAGTTCTTC
>NA|TRBD2|TRBV12-3/TRBV12-4|TRBJ2-1
CASSRRLAGGPNEQFF
TGTGCCAGCAGTCGGAGACTAGCGGGGGGGCCCAATGAGCAGTTCTTC
>few|NA|TRBV20-1|TRBJ2-1
CSSRSVYEQFF
TGCAGTTCCAGGTCGGTTTATGAGCAGTTCTTC
>few|NA|TRBV10-3|TRBJ1-4
CAVKREVDEKLFF
TGTGCCGTAAAAAGGGAGGTGGATGAAAAACTGTTTTTT
>few|NA|TRBV4-1|TRBJ1-2
CASSQDQGDSGYTF
TGCGCCAGCAGCCAAGACCAGGGTGACAGTGGCTACACCTTC
>NA|TRBD2|TRBV7-2|TRBJ2-1
CASSPHTSGGVDEQFF
TGTGCCAGCAGCCCGCATACGAGCGGGGGGGTGGATGAGCAGTTCTTC
>many|NA|TRBV5-1|TRBJ2-5
CASSFSVPQETQYF
TGCGCCAGCAGCTTTAGCGTACCCCAAGAGACCCAGTACTTC
>NA|NA|TRBV30|TRBJ1-3
CAWSRGQPLLLYSGNTIYF
TGTGCCTGGAGTCGCGGACAGCCCTTACTCCTTTACTCTGGAAACACCATATATTTT
>few|TRBD1|TRBV20-1|TRBJ2-2
CSATQGQGNTGELFF
TGCAGTGCCACTCAAGGACAGGGTAACACCGGGGAGCTGTTTTTT
>NA|TRBD1|TRBV4-2|TRBJ2-2
CASSRGQGRNTGELFF
TGTGCCAGCAGCCGCGGACAGGGGCGGAACACCGGGGAGCTGTTTTTT
>few|NA|TRBV12-3/TRBV12-4|TRBJ1-5
CASSLGGGRNQPQHF
TGTGCCAGCAGTTTGGGGGGGGGCCGCAATCAGCCCCAGCATTTT
>many|TRBD1|TRBV7-2|TRBJ2-5
CASSQGQQETQYF
TGTGCCAGCAGCCAGGGACAGCAAGAGACCCAGTACTTC
>NA|NA|TRBV21-1|TRBJ2-7
CASSKGQFCVYEQYF
TGTGCCAGCAGCAAAGGACAGTTCTGCGTGTACGAGCAGTACTTC
>NA|TRBD1|TRBV6-2/TRBV6-3|TRBJ1-6
CASSATGKHNSPLHF
TGTGCCAGCAGCGCGACAGGGAAACATAATTCACCCCTCCACTTT
>NA|TRBD1|TRBV6-2/TRBV6-3|TRBJ1-1
CASTRQGLWNNTEAFF
TGTGCCAGCACCAGACAGGGTTTGTGGAATAACACTGAAGCTTTCTTT